This T cell receptor beta chain was sequenced in a study of T cells in Graves' hyperthyroidism and ophthalmopathy. As for the study in general: It was at initial diagnosis, before any treatment, that peripheral blood was collected.

Study-level points and caveats: Ophthalmopathy onset followed model prediction by a median roughly 6 months. Among clonotypes expanded in thyroid above 0.001, most were also found in blood.

RNA transcripts were the template for amplifying TCR beta CDR3 regions. A set of HTBI primers served as the primers for a first-round RT-PCR of the TCR CDR3. MiXCR, run by TCRdb on the multiplex PCR reads, gives a single entry per CDR3 protein. Found here are some 300,000 distinct CDR3 sequences, around a fifth of them singletons; the top ten hold 35% to 45%. In this sample, this clonotype turned up many times. The antigen remains undetermined. The PBMCs were sourced from fresh peripheral blood (around 10 ml). Germline V CDR1 and CDR2: DFQATT, SNEGSKA (reference sequence). This CDR3 comprises 14 residues. The ends were cut back, 0 bases at V and 4 bases at J, with 10 bases in the middle.

V is TRBV20-1 and J is TRBJ2-1; D may be TRBD2 (6 bases). The origin of this receptor is a man in his fifties or sixties with Graves' ophthalmopathy. Sequencing used blood. CDR3 in amino acids: CSARDGGDYNEQFF. As DNA, the CDR3 is TGCAGTGCTAGAGATGGCGGGGATTACAATGAGCAGTTCTTC.